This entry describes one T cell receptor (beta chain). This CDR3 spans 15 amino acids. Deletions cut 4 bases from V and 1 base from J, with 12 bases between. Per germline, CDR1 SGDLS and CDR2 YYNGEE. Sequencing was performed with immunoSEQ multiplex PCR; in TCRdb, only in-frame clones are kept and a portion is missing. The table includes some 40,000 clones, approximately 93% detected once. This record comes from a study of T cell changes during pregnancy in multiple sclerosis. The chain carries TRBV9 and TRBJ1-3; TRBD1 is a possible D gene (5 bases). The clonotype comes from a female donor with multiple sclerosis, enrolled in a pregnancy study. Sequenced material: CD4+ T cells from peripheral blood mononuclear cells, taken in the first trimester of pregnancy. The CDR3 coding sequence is TGTGCCAGCAGCCCCGGCAGGGTTTCTGGAAACACCATATATTTT. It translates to CASSPGRVSGNTIYF.